Listed below are T cell receptor beta chains from one sample, sequenced in a study of CD8 T cells in Susac syndrome. From the immunoSEQ multiplex PCR reads, TCRdb called clonotypes with MiXCR, one entry per CDR3 protein. This sample has about 400,000 distinct CDR3 sequences, with roughly 85% found just once. The specimen sequenced was CD8+ T cells from PBMCs. These receptors were obtained from a human donor with multiple sclerosis. CDR3s leave out the opening cysteine and the closing phenylalanine or tryptophan. Each record gives: V gene, CDR3 protein.

TRBV24-1 ATSGTGKGDTQY
TRBV5-1 ASADLRSDYEQY
TRBV2 ASSRYPRPYGYT
TRBV11-2 ASSGPEGAYNEQF
TRBV7-9 ASSYSGGSTDTQY
TRBV24-1 ATRGLGIYEQY
TRBV6-1 ASSPGTAKNIQY
TRBV12-3/TRBV12-4 ASSTVPGEGGHQEKLF
TRBV4-1 ASSPRLAGEMVKNIQY
TRBV2 ASSSDQGGNQPQH
TRBV29-1 STTSGPAEIDTQY
TRBV6-1 ASSESGVDSYNSPLH
TRBV20-1 SARGDSANYGYT
TRBV29-1 SVIGGSITEAF
TRBV5-1 ASRHGTSYEQY
TRBV19 ASSRLAGTTGELF
TRBV5-4 ASSLGGAPKQETQY
TRBV27 ASSPLGGRNTEAF
TRBV19 ASSLLAGASNEQF
TRBV2 ASIREPWTGSEAF
TRBV27 ASSIFSTDTQY
TRBV7-9 ASSLAGRGRAFWEQF
TRBV21-1 ASTISGGMEAKNIQY
TRBV4-1 ASSQGPSTGPGEQY
TRBV12-3/TRBV12-4 ASSPWGGLAEETQY
TRBV20-1 SAKWYGHTEIDQETQY
TRBV30 AWSAPTPDTQY
TRBV7-9 ASSLATQAYEQY
TRBV6-2/TRBV6-3 ASSYSARTGSDPRDQY
TRBV30 AWSPQLAGVNTGELF
TRBV14 ASSQGGQFEAF
TRBV14 ASPPAGPYEQY
TRBV10-3 AISESGQDHNYGYT
TRBV11-2 ASSLVAGYNEQF
TRBV5-6 ASSQPGTANGYT
TRBV5-1 ASSAEGYSYGYT
TRBV4-1 ASSPTGRGTEAF
TRBV9 ASSPREGESTDTQY
TRBV27 ASSLTVLNTEAF
TRBV20-1 SARDLGQTNTGELF
TRBV7-7 ASSLKVLTGELF
TRBV9 ASSVGGLAGPYNEQF